This T cell receptor (beta chain) was documented in a study of persistence of HIV-infected CD4 T cells (TCRdb year 2020). Notes on the research overall: Suppressive ART had been received by participants for a median of 8 years. Peripheral blood samples of up to 180 mL were taken at multiple time points, with the exception of two participants who underwent leukapheresis at a single time point. Anti-CD3/anti-CD28 stimulation activated a higher proportion of cells, with a lower memory fraction, than antigen stimulation. CMV- and HIV-1 Gag-responding CD4+ T cells were isolated from ART-treated individuals so that antigen-driven clonal expansion of HIV-1-infected cells could be examined. The clonality of all cells in each sorted population was assessed by TCRbeta sequencing, whereas the clonality of infected cells was assessed by proviral sequencing. The TCR cluster analysis across participants included roughly 8 participants for CMV and 6 or 7 participants for Gag. Study-wide findings and limitations: Significantly lower TCRbeta richness was observed in CMV- and Gag-responding cells than in anti-CD3/anti-CD28-responding cells, and higher oligoclonality was observed in CMV-responding cells than in CD3/CD28-stimulated and Gag-responding cells. Only a small number of individuals took part in the study, and the range of antigens tested was limited. Restriction of bulk TCR analyses to the rare CMV-responding cells that actually carried HIV-1 proviruses was not possible. Degenerate expanded CDR3beta sequences were enriched in antigen-responding cells, suggesting convergent selection of CD4+ responses to CMV and Gag. Within the same sorted populations, how oligoclonal the TCRs were correlated with how oligoclonal the proviruses were.

Reading the label with the study, this specimen's treatment or condition is: suppressive antiretroviral therapy. As a nonspecific positive control representing the CD4+ T cell repertoire, the cells were stimulated with anti-CD3/anti-CD28 magnetic beads. Responding CD4+ T cells were sorted on the basis of upregulation of both CD40 ligand and CD69. Participants were HIV-1-infected adults who started suppressive ART during chronic infection. Participants had undetectable plasma HIV-1 RNA below 50 copies/mL for at least 4 years. To be included, participants needed a CD4+ T cell count above 400 cells/uL and a positive CMV serology. Before stimulation, PBMCs were isolated using density centrifugation and depleted of CD8+ T cells. For less than 20 hours, CD8-depleted PBMCs were stimulated with anti-CD28/CD49d costimulation, a CD40-blocking antibody, and enfuvirtide, which was added to prevent new infections. Sorting was done on either a Beckman Coulter MoFlo Legacy or an XDP sorter, and propidium iodide was used to exclude dead cells. For samples with more than one million cells, genomic DNA was extracted with the QIAamp DNA Mini Kit, and for all other samples the Quick-DNA Microprep Kit was used.

Sequences MDHEN (CDR1) and SYDVKM (CDR2) are obtained from the germline V gene. V is pruned by 4 bases and J by 5 bases, leaving 5 bases of the junction without a gene match. The CDR3 runs 15 residues from the cysteine to the phenylalanine. Just CDR3 DNA is preserved here, 45 bases in frame from base 1. Concerning this clone: Its recognized antigen is unknown. No clone much larger than this one lies a single base away; base qualities are absent.

TCRbeta repertoires were sequenced from genomic DNA with the immunoSEQ hsTCRB assay version 4 in survey mode. For TCRbeta sequencing, genomic DNA was diluted to roughly 9.4 ng/uL, with up to 1 ug used per sample. On the authors' methods: Analysis of the TCRbeta data was done in ImmunoSeq Analyzer 3.0, and diversity was computed on productive nucleotide rearrangements. The improved Chao index was used to estimate lower-bound TCR diversity, and the Gini coefficient was used to estimate clonality using the Immunarch R package. Different nucleotide rearrangements encoding the same CDR3beta amino acid sequence were treated as distinct clonotypes. Differential abundance analysis found TCRbeta sequences that were significantly enriched in antigen-responding cells compared with anti-CD3/anti-CD28-activated cells. GLIPH2 grouped TCRs by predicted peptide-MHC specificity, both within each participant and across combined participant data sets. This is the immuneACCESS table as TCRdb keeps it, with only in-frame sequences that have V and J called. A part of the clones is gone; compared with another copy, unresolved V genes explain less than half, and the rest is unexplained. V and J calls and clone size are copied from that table; D and trimming were computed from the DNA. This sample comprises 35,000 to 50,000 clones, about 89% of them detected only once. The leading ten clones occupy approximately 1.8% of the sample.

The starting material was CD4+ T cells sorted from PBMCs after 18-hour stimulation, obtained from a patient who received antiretroviral therapy. The cell subset or site label, read with the paper, signifies: CD40L+CD69+ CD4 T cells responding to anti-CD3/anti-CD28 beads, representing the overall repertoire. The TCR comes from an adult man with HIV who was CMV-seropositive. The rearrangement combines TRBV28 with TRBJ2-1; 10 bases in the middle match TRBD2. The sequence in DNA is TGTGCCAGCAGTTACCCTAGCGGGGGAAACAATGAGCAGTTCTTC. This encodes CASSYPSGGNNEQFF. Joined to the reference TRBV28 and TRBJ2-1 proteins, this CDR3 gives the full variable domain: DVKVTQSSRYLVKRTGEKVFLECVQDMDHENMFWYRQDPGLGLRLIYFSYDVKMKEKGDIPEGYSVSREKKERFSLILESASTNQTSMYLCASSYPSGGNNEQFFGPGTRLTVL.